This TCR beta chain stems from a study of patients and donors after allogeneic stem cell transplantation. MiXCR was run by TCRdb on the RT-PCR reads, yielding one entry per CDR3 protein. The sample shows about 150,000 distinct CDR3 sequences, more than 20% of them seen only once. The CDR3 runs to 14 residues. Germline-derived CDR1 and CDR2 are LNHNV and YYDKDF (reference sequence). V was shortened by 3 bases and J by 2 bases, with 8 bases between the two germline ends. The chain couples TRBV15 to TRBJ2-1, with D possibly TRBD1 on 6 matching bases. The TCR sequence derives from a human donor who was either an allogeneic HSCT recipient or a stem cell or donor lymphocyte infusion donor (not recorded which). It is not recorded whose cells these are; they may come from a transplant donor. The sequencing input was blood, either unsorted or a sorted T cell fraction (not recorded which). The CDR3 reads CATSSRTAYNEQFF. DNA for the CDR3: TGTGCCACCAGCAGCAGGACAGCCTACAATGAGCAGTTCTTC.